Here is one T cell receptor beta chain with its context. This sample is part of a study of cytomegalovirus exposure and HLA in healthy donors. This PCR relied on a set of 60 Vbeta primers and 13 Jbeta primers. Profiled with immunoSEQ multiplex PCR; TCRdb holds only in-frame clones, not every one. The sample consists of about 72,000 clones, roughly four fifths of them appearing once. The CDR3 runs 13 residues. The V gene lost 5 bases and the J gene lost 2 bases, with 9 bases spanning the gap. Germline V gives CDR1 WNHNN, CDR2 SYGVQD (reference sequence). The sequence came from a human donor in good health. The sample comprised PBMCs. The chain is built from TRBV10-1 and TRBJ1-2; D might be TRBD1 (6 bases). The CDR3 loop is CASSRDINYGYTF. Here the CDR3 DNA reads TGCGCCAGCAGTCGGGACATCAACTATGGCTACACCTTC.